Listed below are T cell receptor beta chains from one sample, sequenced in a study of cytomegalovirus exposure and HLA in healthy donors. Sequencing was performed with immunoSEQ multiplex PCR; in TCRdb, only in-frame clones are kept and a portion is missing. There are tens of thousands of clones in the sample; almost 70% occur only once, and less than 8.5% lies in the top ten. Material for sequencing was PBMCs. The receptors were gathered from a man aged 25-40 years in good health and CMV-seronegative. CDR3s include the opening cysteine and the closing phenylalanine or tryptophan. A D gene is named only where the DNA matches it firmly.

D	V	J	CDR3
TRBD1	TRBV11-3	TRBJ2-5	CASSYTGGETQYF
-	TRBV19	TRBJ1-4	CASTVTPAVEKLFF
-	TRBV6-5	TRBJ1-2	CASRSPGYDYGYTF
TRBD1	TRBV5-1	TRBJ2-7	CASSSEGTGYEQYF
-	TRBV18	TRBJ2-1	CASSPYSAGGSYEQFF
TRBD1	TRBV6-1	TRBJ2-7	CASTRTGSSYEQYF
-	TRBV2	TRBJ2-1	CASISDSHNEQFF
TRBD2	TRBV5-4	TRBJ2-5	CASSLDRGEKETQYF
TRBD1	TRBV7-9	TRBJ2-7	CASSGTGTGKAYEQYF
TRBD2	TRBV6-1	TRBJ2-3	CASSAGTRTDTQYF
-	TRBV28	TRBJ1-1	CASSHFFGLNTEAFF
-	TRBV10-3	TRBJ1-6	CAIARGDGSSLHF
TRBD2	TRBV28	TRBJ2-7	CASRRGDRVGEQYF
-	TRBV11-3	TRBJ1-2	CASSLIRRSELHYGYTF
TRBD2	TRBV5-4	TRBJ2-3	CASSSRLAESTDTQYF